Each of the 18 T cell receptor beta chains below was sequenced from the same sample in a study of cytotoxic CD8 clonotypes in ibrutinib-treated CLL listed by TCRdb under 2021. The method was the immunoSEQ multiplex PCR assay. Entries here come from immuneACCESS through TCRdb and include only in-frame sequences with V and J called. Some clones fail to appear in such tables; in the studies checked, an unresolved V gene covers under half of the shortfall, and the cause of the remainder is unknown. The sample table contains about 27,000 clones; only one count was recorded for 69% of them. In total, the top ten clones hold about 54% of the sample. The time point label, as the study defines it: 24 months on ibrutinib. The sample consisted of PBMCs, taken after 24 months of ibrutinib treatment. The receptors stem from a human donor with chronic lymphocytic leukemia.

J is TRBJ1-5 and V is TRBV2, with 12 bases lining up with TRBD1. Trimming at V came to 6 bases and at J to 5 bases, leaving 5 bases not matched to a gene. CDR3 size: 15 residues. The germline gives CDR1 SNHLY, CDR2 FYNNEI. CDR3 residues: CASREGTGGYQPQHF. The CDR3, as DNA: TGTGCCAGCAGAGAGGGGACAGGGGGCTATCAGCCCCAGCATTTT.

This clone appeared a few times. V and J are TRBV29-1 and TRBJ2-1, with D uncertain. Trimming took 5 bases from V and 0 from J, leaving 17 bases between them. The CDR3 has 16 amino acids. In germline, CDR1 is SQVTM, CDR2 ANQGSEA. The CDR3 is CSVSPRRYSSYNEQFF. The CDR3 nucleotides are TGCAGCGTTTCTCCGCGGAGATATAGCTCCTACAATGAGCAGTTCTTC.

The V and J genes are TRBV5-1 and TRBJ2-3, with D hard to call. CDR3 length: 13 residues. Trimming took off 3 bases at V and 6 bases at J, with 11 bases between the two ends. Germline V gives CDR1 SGHRS, CDR2 YFSETQ. The CDR3 bases are TGCGCCAGCAGCTCCGCGTCAGTGGATACGCAGTATTTT. Translation gives CASSSASVDTQYF. Supplemented by reference TRBV5-1 and TRBJ2-3, the full variable domain reads KAGVTQTPRYLIKTRGQQVTLSCSPISGHRSVSWYQQTPGQGLQFLFEYFSETQRNKGNFPGRFSGRQFSNSRSEMNVSTLELGDSALYLCASSSASVDTQYFGPGTRLTVL.

This rearrangement joins TRBV29-1 to TRBJ1-2; D possibly corresponds to TRBD1 (6 bases). This CDR3 has 15 amino acids. Germline CDR1 and CDR2: SQVTM and ANQGSEA. V lost 2 bases and J 3 bases, leaving 16 bases between the germline ends. The CDR3 sequence: CSVEKGDTGHYGYTF. Here the CDR3 DNA reads TGCAGCGTTGAAAAAGGGGACACTGGACACTATGGCTACACCTTC.

CDR3 in DNA: TGTGCCAGCAGTTTATTAGGCGGGGGTACCGGGGAGCTGTTTTTT. It translates to CASSLLGGGTGELFF. The J gene is TRBJ2-2, the V gene TRBV28; 7 bases agree with TRBD2. The germline V gene has CDR1 MDHEN and CDR2 SYDVKM. The V segment lost 1 base and the J segment 5 bases; nucleotides outside the gene matches: 4. The CDR3 is 15 residues long.

The chain joins TRBV18 to TRBJ2-7; 9 bases are shared with TRBD1. Germline CDR1 and CDR2: KGHSH and LQKENI. The ends lost 3 bases at V and 2 bases at J; junction bases unmatched: 2. The CDR3 spans 14 residues. The CDR3 protein is CASSPGTGPYEQYF. The CDR3 DNA follows: TGTGCCAGCTCACCGGGGACAGGGCCCTACGAGCAGTACTTC.

In nucleotides, the CDR3 is TGCGCCAGCAGCGACCGTGGCAGGGACACAGATACGCAGTATTTT. Its protein is CASSDRGRDTDTQYF. The V call is TRBV23-1, the J call TRBJ2-3; perhaps TRBD1 as D (5 bases). TRBV23-1 belongs to the ORF category, with a function that is uncertain. This CDR3 is 15 amino acids long. The V and J ends lost 6 bases and 2 bases respectively, with 15 bases between them.

The chain carries TRBV5-1 and TRBJ2-5; 7 bases are a match to TRBD1. Looked up from germline, CDR1 is SGHRS and CDR2 is YFSETQ. There are 14 residues in the CDR3. J gave up 5 bases and V 0 bases, and 4 bases lay outside the gene matches. The CDR3, as DNA: TGCGCCAGCAGCTTGGTAGGGGGCTCGGAGACCCAGTACTTC. Amino acids: CASSLVGGSETQYF.

The chain recombines TRBV5-4 with TRBJ1-2; 9 bases fit TRBD1. The CDR3 runs 13 residues. With 4 bases clipped from V and 13 bases from J, the junction kept 11 bases outside the gene matches. Germline-derived CDR1 and CDR2 are SGHNT and YYREEE (reference sequence). The CDR3 reads CASSHILQGAITF. DNA for the CDR3: TGTGCCAGCAGCCACATACTACAGGGGGCAATCACCTTC.

This clone turned up a few times. The chain links TRBV29-1 to TRBJ2-7; 10 bases are a match to TRBD1. CDR1 SQVTM and CDR2 ANQGSEA come from the germline V gene. V shed 7 bases and J 6 bases; nucleotides not matched to a gene: 6. The CDR3 extends over 12 amino acids. CDR3 region: CSGGTGVREQYF. CDR3 in DNA: TGCAGCGGGGGGACAGGGGTTCGCGAGCAGTACTTC.

J is TRBJ2-3 and V is TRBV27; D is undetermined. The V end was cut by 5 bases, the J end by 0 bases, with 0 bases between. Germline V gene data show CDR1 as MNHEY and CDR2 as SMNVEV (reference sequence). CDR3 length: 11 residues. CDR3 protein: CASSSTDTQYF. The CDR3 nucleotides read TGTGCCAGCAGTAGCACAGATACGCAGTATTTT.

CDR3 residues: CASSGGGTDTQYF. CDR3 nucleotide sequence: TGTGCCAGCAGCGGGGGCGGCACAGATACGCAGTATTTT. This chain uses TRBV2 with TRBJ2-3; D is possibly TRBD1 or TRBD2 (6 bases each). Trimming removed 6 bases at V and 1 base at J, with 8 bases between. Germline loops: CDR1 SNHLY, CDR2 FYNNEI. This CDR3 region has 13 residues.

This clone was seen only once. The chain is built from TRBV2 and TRBJ2-7; D is possibly TRBD2 (5 bases). The CDR3 runs 12 residues. CDR1 and CDR2 from the germline V gene are SNHLY and FYNNEI. V lost 2 bases and J lost 11, with 13 bases in between. CDR3 bases: TGTGCCAGCAGTGAACGGAAGGTCGGGGAGTACTTC. Its protein is CASSERKVGEYF.

V and J are TRBV4-1 and TRBJ2-1; 11 bases are shared with TRBD2. V trimming: 1 base; J trimming: 3 bases; junction bases outside the gene matches: 5. The CDR3 spans 17 residues. Germline assignment: CDR1 MGHRA and CDR2 YSYEKL. CDR3 in amino acids: CASSQGLLAGVYNEQFF. The CDR3 DNA follows: TGCGCCAGCAGCCAAGGCCTACTAGCGGGGGTCTACAATGAGCAGTTCTTC.

This clone was seen more than once but under ten times. The J gene is TRBJ1-2, the V gene TRBV19; D gene unclear. Trimming stripped 3 bases from V and 7 bases from J, with 9 bases between. The CDR3 is made up of 12 amino acids. Per the germline V gene, CDR1 is LNHDA and CDR2 is SQIVND (reference sequence). The DNA of the CDR3 is TGTGCCAGTAGTATCCGGGGAGGTGGCTACACCTTC. It yields the protein CASSIRGGGYTF.

The chain joins TRBV30 to TRBJ1-2, with unresolved D. V was trimmed by 3 bases and J by 4 bases, leaving 12 bases between them. CDR1 and CDR2 (germline): GTSNPN, SVGIG (reference sequence). This CDR3 is 13 amino acids long. CDR3 amino acids: CAWSGYDGYGYTF. DNA of the CDR3: TGTGCCTGGAGCGGGTACGACGGCTATGGCTACACCTTC.

A few counts support this clone. The chain uses TRBV5-6 and TRBJ2-5, with 8 bases that match TRBD1. V dropped 3 bases and J dropped 1; count of bases not matched to a gene: 5. Germline V gene sequence: CDR1 SGHDT, CDR2 YYEEEE. This CDR3 is built from 15 residues. DNA for the CDR3: TGTGCCAGCAGCTGGACCGGGACAGGCCAAGAGACCCAGTACTTC. Translation: CASSWTGTGQETQYF.

The gene calls are TRBV5-1 and TRBJ1-3, with 7 bases identical to TRBD1. Germline V lookup: CDR1 SGHRS, CDR2 YFSETQ. J gave up 2 bases and V 3 bases, and 5 bases lay outside the gene matches. There are 15 residues in the CDR3. CDR3 in DNA: TGCGCCAGCAGCTGGGGGGACAGAGCTGGAAACACCATATATTTT. It yields the protein CASSWGDRAGNTIYF.